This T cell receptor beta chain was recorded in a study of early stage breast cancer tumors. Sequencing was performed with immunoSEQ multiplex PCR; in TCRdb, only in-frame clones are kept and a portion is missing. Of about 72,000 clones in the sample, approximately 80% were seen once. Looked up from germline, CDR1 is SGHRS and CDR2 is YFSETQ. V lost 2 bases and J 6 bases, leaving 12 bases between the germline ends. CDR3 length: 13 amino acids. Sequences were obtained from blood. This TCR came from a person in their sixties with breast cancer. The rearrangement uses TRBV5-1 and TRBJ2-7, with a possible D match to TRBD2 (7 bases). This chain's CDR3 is CASSFGGGGEQYF. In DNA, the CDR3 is TGCGCCAGCAGCTTCGGGGGAGGGGGCGAGCAGTACTTC.